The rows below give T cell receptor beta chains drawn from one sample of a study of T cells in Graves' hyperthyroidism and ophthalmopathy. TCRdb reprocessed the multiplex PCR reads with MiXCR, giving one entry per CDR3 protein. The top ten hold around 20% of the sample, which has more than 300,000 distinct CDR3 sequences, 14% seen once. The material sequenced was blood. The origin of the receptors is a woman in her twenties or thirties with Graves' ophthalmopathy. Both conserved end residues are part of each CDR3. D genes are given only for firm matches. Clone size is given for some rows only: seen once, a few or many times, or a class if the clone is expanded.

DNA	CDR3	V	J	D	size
TGTGCCAGCAGCCAACGGGGGGGCTGGAACACGCAGTATTTT	CASSQRGGWNTQYF	TRBV3-1	TRBJ2-3	TRBD2	many
TGTGCCAGCAGCACGGACCGGACAGACATATATGGCTACACCTTC	CASSTDRTDIYGYTF	TRBV7-2	TRBJ1-2	.	many
TGTGCCAGCAGCTTAGAGGGACAGGGCCTCTTC	CASSLEGQGLF	TRBV7-9	TRBJ2-1	TRBD1	few
TGTGCTAGTGGTTTAGAGCGAGCGAACACCGGGGAGCTGTTTTTT	CASGLERANTGELFF	TRBV12-5	TRBJ2-2	.	once
TGTGCCAGCACCACCAGGACAGGGATGGGTAATTCACCCCTCCACTTT	CASTTRTGMGNSPLHF	TRBV6-1	TRBJ1-6	TRBD1	.
TGTGCCAGCAGCTTTGGGCACAGCACCGGGGAGCTGTTTTTT	CASSFGHSTGELFF	TRBV7-6	TRBJ2-2	.	.
TGTGCCAGCAGTTACTCAATAGGCCGGGGTTCTGGGGCCAACGTCCTGACTTTC	CASSYSIGRGSGANVLTF	TRBV6-5	TRBJ2-6	.	few
TGCAGTGCTAGAGATTCGAGGACGGGGATCTCCGGGGAGCTGTTTTTT	CSARDSRTGISGELFF	TRBV20-1	TRBJ2-2	.	.
TGTGCCAGCAGCTTAGCTCTAATGGAGCGGAACACAGATACGCAGTATTTT	CASSLALMERNTDTQYF	TRBV7-2	TRBJ2-3	.	many
TGTGCCAGCAGCCACCGGGATGGGCGGACCTACGAGCAGTACTTC	CASSHRDGRTYEQYF	TRBV7-9	TRBJ2-7	.	many
TGTGCCAGTAATGGCTACCCTCAGGCGTCCGGAACCACCATATATTTT	CASNGYPQASGTTIYF	TRBV19	TRBJ1-3	.	.
TGTGCCAGCAGTGAAGTGATCCGGGAGTTCAGCTACGAGCAGTACTTC	CASSEVIREFSYEQYF	TRBV6-1	TRBJ2-7	.	.
TGTGCCAGCAGTTACTCGGGGGAGGGGGACGAGCAGTACTTC	CASSYSGEGDEQYF	TRBV6-5	TRBJ2-7	.	many
TGTGCCAGCAGCCTCGGGACAGCGAATAACTATGGCTACACCTTC	CASSLGTANNYGYTF	TRBV11-2	TRBJ1-2	TRBD1	many
TGTGCCAGCAGCCCTGGGGACAGGGGGTTAACTAATGAAAAACTGTTTTTT	CASSPGDRGLTNEKLFF	TRBV7-9	TRBJ1-4	TRBD1	.
TGTGCCAGCAGTGAAGCGTCCCAGGGCAAAGATACGCAGTATTTT	CASSEASQGKDTQYF	TRBV2	TRBJ2-3	.	many
TGTGCCAGCAGCTCCATCCTGAGCAGGGTCAGTTTAGGTACGCAGTATTTT	CASSSILSRVSLGTQYF	TRBV13	TRBJ2-3	.	many
TGCAGTGCTGGTACAGGGGGGAATCAGCCCCAGCATTTT	CSAGTGGNQPQHF	TRBV20-1	TRBJ1-5	TRBD1	many
TGTGCCAGCAGTTTAGTGGCTCGGCCTGATCAGCCCCAGCATTTT	CASSLVARPDQPQHF	TRBV28	TRBJ1-5	.	many
TGTGCCAGCAGCTTACTGAGGCTAGCGGGGGGGTCGGGCACCGGGGAGCTGTTTTTT	CASSLLRLAGGSGTGELFF	TRBV27	TRBJ2-2	TRBD2	many
TGCAGTGCTAGATCCGGGACAGGGTATGAAAAACTGTTTTTT	CSARSGTGYEKLFF	TRBV20-1	TRBJ1-4	TRBD1	many
TGTGCCTCTGGGACAGTAAGCACAGATACGCAGTATTTT	CASGTVSTDTQYF	TRBV28	TRBJ2-3	TRBD1	.
TGTGCCAGCAGCCAAGAAGGAGGAGACTGGAAGAACACCGGGGAGCTGTTTTTT	CASSQEGGDWKNTGELFF	TRBV3-1	TRBJ2-2	.	many
TGTGCCAGCAACCAAGTGAGGACAGGGGCCAAAAACATTCAGTACTTC	CASNQVRTGAKNIQYF	TRBV2	TRBJ2-4	TRBD1	many
TGTGCCAGCAGTAAGGGTTTTAATTCACCCCTCCACTTT	CASSKGFNSPLHF	TRBV28	TRBJ1-6	.	many
TGTGCCACCAGTGATAGCCGGACAGGGGGAACCTACGAGCAGTACTTC	CATSDSRTGGTYEQYF	TRBV24-1	TRBJ2-7	TRBD1	many
TGCGCCAGCAGCTTAGGCATGAGCTCTGGAAACACCATATATTTT	CASSLGMSSGNTIYF	TRBV5-1	TRBJ1-3	.	.
TGTGCCAGCAGCTTAGCTAGGACAGGGGGCCTTCTGGATAATTCACCCCTCCACTTT	CASSLARTGGLLDNSPLHF	TRBV7-6	TRBJ1-6	TRBD1	.
TGCAGTGCTAGTCAGTTGGCTTTCACTGAAGCTTTCTTT	CSASQLAFTEAFF	TRBV20-1	TRBJ1-1	.	many
TGTGCCAGCAGCGTAGCCACTAGCGGGGGGCCAAGCCTATACAATGAGCAGTTCTTC	CASSVATSGGPSLYNEQFF	TRBV9	TRBJ2-1	TRBD2	few
TGCAGTGCTAAACACCAAAGATCAGGGGGGCGCACCGGGGAGCTGTTTTTT	CSAKHQRSGGRTGELFF	TRBV20-1	TRBJ2-2	.	.
TGTGCCAGCTCGGAAATGGGACAGGTAACCTACGAGCAGTACTTC	CASSEMGQVTYEQYF	TRBV6-1	TRBJ2-7	TRBD1	many
TGTGCCAGCAGCCAAAAAGCGGGGGGATCCTACAATGAGCAGTTCTTC	CASSQKAGGSYNEQFF	TRBV3-1	TRBJ2-1	TRBD2	many
TGCAGCGTCCTTGGGACAGATTATGGCTACACCTTC	CSVLGTDYGYTF	TRBV29-1	TRBJ1-2	TRBD1	few
TGTGCCAGCAGTTTAGCGCCCAGGGGGCTTGGAAACACCATATATTTT	CASSLAPRGLGNTIYF	TRBV12-3/TRBV12-4	TRBJ1-3	TRBD1	.
TGCAGCGTTGATAGCAACACTGAAGCTTTCTTT	CSVDSNTEAFF	TRBV29-1	TRBJ1-1	.	many
TGCAGTGCTAGTAGGGGCGGACCCGACGGGGGGAAAGAGACCCAGTACTTC	CSASRGGPDGGKETQYF	TRBV20-1	TRBJ2-5	TRBD2	many
TGCAGTGCTAGCCCCAGCCGCACAGATACGCAGTATTTT	CSASPSRTDTQYF	TRBV20-1	TRBJ2-3	.	.
TGTGCCAGCAGTTACCAGACAGGCCGGGGCTACGAGCAGTACTTC	CASSYQTGRGYEQYF	TRBV6-1	TRBJ2-7	.	many
TGTGCCAGCAGTCCGGGGGGAATCGTTGCTTTCTTT	CASSPGGIVAFF	TRBV12-3/TRBV12-4	TRBJ1-1	.	many
TGTGCCAGCAGCGTACGTGGGGGCATGAACACTGAAGCTTTCTTT	CASSVRGGMNTEAFF	TRBV7-9	TRBJ1-1	.	many
TGTGCCAGCAAGATCGTACTAGCAGGAGATACGCAGTATTTT	CASKIVLAGDTQYF	TRBV27	TRBJ2-3	.	few
TGTGCCAGCAGGGATACTACGGGACTAGGGAGTGAGCAGTTCTTC	CASRDTTGLGSEQFF	TRBV28	TRBJ2-1	TRBD2	many
TGTGCCAGCAGCTTATGGGGACAGAGGCACACTGAAGCTTTCTTT	CASSLWGQRHTEAFF	TRBV7-2	TRBJ1-1	TRBD1	few